The 11 T cell receptor beta chains presented below share a single source sample, sequenced in a study of blood T cells in healthy people across ages. Using a J-beta primer mix together with a sample-barcoded 5' primer, a second PCR was run for roughly 7 to 12 cycles. TCRdb fed the 5' RACE reads into MiXCR, producing one record per CDR3 protein. This table holds about 2 million distinct CDR3 sequences, roughly 52% found once. Sequencing used blood. The receptors were gathered from a woman between 35 and 50 years old in good health.

The chain is built from TRBV24-1 and TRBJ2-1, with 7 bases matching TRBD1. CDR1 KGHDR and CDR2 SFDVKD come from the germline V gene. CDR3 length: 16 residues. The J segment lost 1 base and the V segment lost 4 bases, leaving 6 bases of the junction unmatched. The CDR3 DNA reads TGTGCCACCAGTGACTCCGGGACAGCATCCTACAATGAGCAGTTCTTC. It translates to CATSDSGTASYNEQFF.

CDR3 DNA sequence: TGTGCCAGCTCACCAGTCGATGGGTATTATGGCTACACCTTC. This sequence encodes CASSPVDGYYGYTF. The chain joins TRBV18 to TRBJ1-2; D is undetermined. The CDR3 contains 14 residues. CDR1 is KGHSH, CDR2 LQKENI, per germline. The germline V and J ends were trimmed by 2 bases and 5 bases, with 12 bases remaining between them.

The V and J genes are TRBV7-2 and TRBJ2-3; 8 bases map to TRBD2. Germline CDR1 SGHTA, CDR2 FQGNSA. Trimming cost V 8 bases and J 4 bases; bases outside gene matches: 11. The CDR3 runs 15 residues. Here the CDR3 reads CASGRERGFPDTQYF. For the CDR3, the DNA is TGTGCCAGCGGCCGCGAGCGGGGGTTCCCAGATACGCAGTATTTT.

This clonotype was seen a handful of times. The chain has TRBV20-1 and TRBJ2-3, with 9 bases fitting TRBD2. J lost 2 bases, V lost 1 base, and 4 bases had no gene match. The germline V gene encodes CDR1 DFQATT and CDR2 SNEGSKA (reference sequence). There are 15 residues in the CDR3. In nucleotides, the CDR3 is TGCAGTGCTAGAGTTGCTAGCGGGGTCACAGATACGCAGTATTTT. Translating gives CSARVASGVTDTQYF.

This chain connects TRBV5-1 to TRBJ2-4; D unclear. The germline V gene encodes CDR1 SGHRS and CDR2 YFSETQ. V was pared by 4 bases and J by 9 bases, with 17 bases between. The CDR3 length is 14 residues. The chain's CDR3 is CASSLDWSDTIQYF. The CDR3 coding sequence is TGCGCCAGCAGCCTCGACTGGTCGGATACCATTCAGTACTTC.

The chain carries TRBV20-1 and TRBJ1-4; D uncertain. V was clipped by 6 bases and J by 5 bases, with 13 bases between them. The CDR3 loop spans 13 amino acids. CDR1 is DFQATT and CDR2 is SNEGSKA in the germline V gene (reference sequence). CDR3 amino acids: CSAKQTTNEKLFF. The CDR3 DNA reads as TGCAGTGCAAAACAGACTACCAATGAAAAACTGTTTTTT.

J is TRBJ2-3 and V is TRBV7-8, with 12 bases fitting TRBD2. The CDR3 runs 20 residues. The J segment lost 0 bases and the V segment lost 5 bases, leaving 15 bases of the junction unmatched. Germline lookup yields CDR1 SGHVS and CDR2 FQNEAQ. The CDR3 DNA reads TGTGCCAGCAGCCTACCCCTAGCGGGGGGGGAAGCGACTAGCACAGATACGCAGTATTTT. It specifies CASSLPLAGGEATSTDTQYF.

The chain is built from TRBV7-9 and TRBJ2-4, with 11 bases matching TRBD1. Germline values: CDR1 SEHNR, CDR2 FQNEAQ (reference sequence). V lost 5 bases to trimming and J lost 0 bases; unmatched junction nucleotides: 12. The CDR3 contains 19 residues. DNA of the CDR3: TGTGCCAGCAGCCTCACCGGGACAGGGGGAACACTAGCCAAAAACATTCAGTACTTC. This translates into CASSLTGTGGTLAKNIQYF.

V and J are TRBV20-1 and TRBJ1-2; D gene uncertain. The CDR3 covers 14 residues. The V end was cut by 1 base, the J end by 5 bases, with 14 bases between. Germline assignment: CDR1 DFQATT and CDR2 SNEGSKA (reference sequence). The CDR3 DNA follows: TGCAGTGCTAGAGTTCGCCGAAAGTGGTATGGCTACACCTTC. Its translation is CSARVRRKWYGYTF.

This chain joins TRBV6-2 or TRBV6-3 and TRBJ1-2, with 9 bases matching TRBD1. The CDR3 runs to 13 residues. Germline trimming cut 6 bases from V and 7 bases from J; bases unmatched to any gene: 6. Germline CDR1 reads MNHEY; CDR2 reads SVGEGT. In DNA form, the CDR3 reads TGTGCCAGCAGACGACAGGGGGAAGGTGGCTACACCTTC. Translating gives CASRRQGEGGYTF.

V gene TRBV29-1 combines with J gene TRBJ2-1; tentative D call: TRBD2 (5 bases). Germline V gene data show CDR1 as SQVTM and CDR2 as ANQGSEA. CDR3 length equals 14 residues. The V and J ends lost 7 bases and 7 bases respectively, with 20 bases between them. The CDR3 DNA reads as TGCAGCGCCAGAGGGTCATCATTTCGAAATGAGCAGTTCTTC. Translating it yields CSARGSSFRNEQFF.